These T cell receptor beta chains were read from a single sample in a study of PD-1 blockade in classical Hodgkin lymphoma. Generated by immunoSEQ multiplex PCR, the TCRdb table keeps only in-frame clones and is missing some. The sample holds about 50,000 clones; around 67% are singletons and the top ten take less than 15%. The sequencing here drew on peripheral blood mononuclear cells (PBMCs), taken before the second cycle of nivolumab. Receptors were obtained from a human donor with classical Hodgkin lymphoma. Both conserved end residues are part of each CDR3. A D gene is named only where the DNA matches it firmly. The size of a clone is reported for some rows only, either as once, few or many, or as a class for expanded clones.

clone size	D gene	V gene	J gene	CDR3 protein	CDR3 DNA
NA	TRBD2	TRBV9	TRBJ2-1	CASSAPGTSAEDEQFF	TGTGCCAGCAGCGCACCTGGGACTAGCGCTGAGGATGAGCAGTTCTTC
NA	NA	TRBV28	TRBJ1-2	CASRWTRGYGYTF	TGTGCCAGCAGGTGGACCCGTGGCTATGGCTACACCTTC
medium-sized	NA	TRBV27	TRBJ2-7	CASSQLSTGSYEQYF	TGTGCCAGCAGTCAGCTCTCGACAGGCTCCTACGAGCAGTACTTC
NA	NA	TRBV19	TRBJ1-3	CASSIDRDTSSGNTIYF	TGTGCCAGTAGTATAGATCGAGACACGAGCTCTGGAAACACCATATATTTT
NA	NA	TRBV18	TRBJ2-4	CASSPPGTSDIQYF	TGTGCCAGCTCACCACCGGGAACAAGCGACATTCAGTACTTC
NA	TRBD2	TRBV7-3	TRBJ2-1	CASSLRGLAGHEQFF	TGTGCCAGCAGCTTAAGGGGACTAGCGGGACATGAGCAGTTCTTC
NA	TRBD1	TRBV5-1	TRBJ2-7	CASSPRTGGSYEQYF	TGCGCCAGCAGCCCAAGGACAGGAGGCTCCTACGAGCAGTACTTC
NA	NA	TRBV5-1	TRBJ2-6	CASSYTGPGANVLTF	TGCGCCAGCAGCTACACAGGGCCTGGGGCCAACGTCCTGACTTTC
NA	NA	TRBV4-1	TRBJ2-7	CASSQVGYEQYF	TGCGCCAGCAGCCAAGTTGGGTACGAGCAGTACTTC
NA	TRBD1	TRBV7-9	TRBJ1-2	CASSTPGTGGASGGYGYTF	TGTGCCAGCAGCACGCCGGGGACAGGGGGCGCGTCGGGTGGCTATGGCTACACCTTC
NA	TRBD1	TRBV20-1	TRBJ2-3	CSADRELQYF	TGCAGTGCGGACAGGGAATTGCAGTATTTT
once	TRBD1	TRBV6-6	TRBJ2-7	CASSYGTGFYEQYF	TGTGCCAGCAGTTACGGGACAGGGTTCTACGAGCAGTACTTC
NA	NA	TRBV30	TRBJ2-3	CAFRSDREGYTQYF	TGTGCCTTCCGTTCGGACAGGGAGGGGTATACGCAGTATTTT
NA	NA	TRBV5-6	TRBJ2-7	CASSLTPGSEQYF	TGTGCCAGCAGCTTGACGCCAGGGAGTGAGCAGTACTTC
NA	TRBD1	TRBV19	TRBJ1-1	CASSTRTGSTEAFF	TGTGCCAGTAGTACAAGGACAGGTTCAACTGAAGCTTTCTTT
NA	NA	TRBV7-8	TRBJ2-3	CASSSYTDTQYF	TGTGCCAGCAGCTCCTATACAGATACGCAGTATTTT
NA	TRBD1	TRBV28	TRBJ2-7	CASSLGKRTGGSYEQYF	TGTGCCAGCAGTTTGGGGAAACGGACAGGGGGGTCCTACGAGCAGTACTTC
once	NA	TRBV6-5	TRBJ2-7	CASSSVWDSYEQYF	TGTGCCAGCAGTTCGGTCTGGGACTCCTACGAGCAGTACTTC
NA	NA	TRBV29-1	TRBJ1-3	CSVKRSGNTIYF	TGCAGCGTAAAACGCTCTGGAAACACCATATATTTT